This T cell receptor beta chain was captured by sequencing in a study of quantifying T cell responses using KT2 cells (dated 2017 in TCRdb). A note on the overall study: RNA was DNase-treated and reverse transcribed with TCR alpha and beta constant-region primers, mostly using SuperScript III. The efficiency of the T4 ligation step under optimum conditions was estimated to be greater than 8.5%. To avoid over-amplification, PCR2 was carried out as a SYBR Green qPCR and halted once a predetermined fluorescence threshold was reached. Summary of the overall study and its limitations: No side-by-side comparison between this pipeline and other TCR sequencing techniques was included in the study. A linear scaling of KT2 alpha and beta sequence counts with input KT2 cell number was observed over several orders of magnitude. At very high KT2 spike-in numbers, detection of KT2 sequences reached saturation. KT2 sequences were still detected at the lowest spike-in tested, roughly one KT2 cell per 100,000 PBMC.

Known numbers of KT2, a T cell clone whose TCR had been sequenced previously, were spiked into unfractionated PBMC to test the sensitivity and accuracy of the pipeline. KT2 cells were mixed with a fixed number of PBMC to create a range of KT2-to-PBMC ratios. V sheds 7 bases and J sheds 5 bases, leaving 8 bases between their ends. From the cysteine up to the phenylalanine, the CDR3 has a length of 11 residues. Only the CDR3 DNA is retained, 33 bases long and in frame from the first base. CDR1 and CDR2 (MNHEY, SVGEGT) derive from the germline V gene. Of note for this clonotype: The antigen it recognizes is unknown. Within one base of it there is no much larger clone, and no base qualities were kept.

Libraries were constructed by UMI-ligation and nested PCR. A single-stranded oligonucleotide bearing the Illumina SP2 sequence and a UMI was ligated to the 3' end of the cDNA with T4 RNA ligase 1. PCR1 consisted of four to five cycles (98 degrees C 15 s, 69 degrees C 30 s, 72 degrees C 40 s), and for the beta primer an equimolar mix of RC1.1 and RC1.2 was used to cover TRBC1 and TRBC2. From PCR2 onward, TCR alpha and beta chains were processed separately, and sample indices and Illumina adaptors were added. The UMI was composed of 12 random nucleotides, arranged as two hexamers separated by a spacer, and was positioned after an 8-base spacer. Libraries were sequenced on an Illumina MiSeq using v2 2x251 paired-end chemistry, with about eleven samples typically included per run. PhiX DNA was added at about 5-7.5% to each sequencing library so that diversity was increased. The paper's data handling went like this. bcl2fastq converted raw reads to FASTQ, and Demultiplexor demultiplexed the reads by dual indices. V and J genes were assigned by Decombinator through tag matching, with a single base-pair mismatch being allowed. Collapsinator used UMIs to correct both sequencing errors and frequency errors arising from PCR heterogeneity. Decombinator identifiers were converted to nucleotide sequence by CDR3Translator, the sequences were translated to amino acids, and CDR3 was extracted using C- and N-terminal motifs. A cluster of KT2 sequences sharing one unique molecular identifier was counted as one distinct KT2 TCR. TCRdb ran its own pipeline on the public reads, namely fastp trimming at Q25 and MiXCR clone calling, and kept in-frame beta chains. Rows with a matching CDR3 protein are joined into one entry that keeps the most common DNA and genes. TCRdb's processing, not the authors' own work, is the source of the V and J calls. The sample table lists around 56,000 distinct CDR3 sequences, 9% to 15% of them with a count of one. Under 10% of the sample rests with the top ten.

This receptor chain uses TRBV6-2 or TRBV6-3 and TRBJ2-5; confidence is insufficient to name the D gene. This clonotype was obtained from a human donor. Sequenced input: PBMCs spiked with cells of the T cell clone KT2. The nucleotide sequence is TGTGCCAGCACGAATTGGGAGACCCAGTACTTC. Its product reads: CASTNWETQYF.